This T cell receptor beta chain is from a study of blood T cell repertoires in COVID-19 (TCRdb year 2020). In the study overall: Collaborator samples came from the United States, Italy and Spain and covered acute and convalescent phases of COVID-19. The material from the prospective study consisted of cDNA or gDNA derived from T cells, B-cell-depleted T cells, or PBMCs. The dataset comprised deeply sampled blood TCRbeta repertoires from subjects exposed to, actively infected with, or recovered from COVID-19. The repertoires were released in a freely available public database meant as a resource for research on the immune response to SARS-CoV-2. The samples were drawn from two sources: the first 160 participants of the ongoing ImmuneRACE study, and 1,000 to 1,500 subjects contributed by 6 global collaborators. The sample metadata nearly always contained a de-identified subject ID, COVID-19 status, age in years and sex. HLA class I and class II types, where available, came from metadata supplied by the sample provider rather than from assay-based typing. Study-wide conclusions, independent of this receptor: The quantity of clinical and demographic metadata differed by source and by participant and was supplied without curation.

TCRbeta CDR3 regions were amplified from genomic DNA using the immunoSEQ Assay, a bias-controlled multiplex PCR. In the authors' own workflow: Within the assay, amplification of reference gene primers was used to estimate how many nucleated cells each sample contained. To quantify the absolute abundance of each unique TCRbeta CDR3 rearrangement, sequence reads were collapsed and filtered. For each sample, productive Simpson clonality was calculated as the square root of Simpson's diversity index over productive rearrangements. TCRdb took this table from immuneACCESS and kept in-frame rearrangements with V and J called. Such tables lack part of the clones; where checked against another copy, unresolved V genes explain under half of the gap, and the rest is unexplained. V and J calls and clone size are those listed in that table; D and trimming were worked out from the DNA. The sample table holds 250,000 to 300,000 clones, of which 85% to 90% were seen once. About 16% of the sample is held by the ten biggest clonotypes.

Deletion took 6 bases off V and 5 bases off J, with a span of 23 bases between the germline ends. CDR1 is given as SGHRS and CDR2 as YFSETQ, both from the germline V gene. The CDR3 measures 16 amino acids from cysteine to phenylalanine. Of all the DNA, just the CDR3 is kept, 48 bases in frame from base 1. Concerning this clone: There is no known antigen for this receptor. There are no base qualities to consult, and no much larger clone falls within one base.

Participants in the prospective study were aged about 18 to 89 years, lived in 20 to 25 United States geographic areas, and enrolled through a virtual design. In the prospective study, participants were assigned to cohorts based on the clinical history participants reported in a screening survey and a study questionnaire. For ImmuneRACE Cohort 3, a participant was defined as recovered based on two consecutive negative NP/OP PCR tests, clearance by a healthcare professional, or resolution of symptoms. In the prospective study, mobile phlebotomists collected whole blood, serum and a nasopharyngeal or oropharyngeal swab from each participant. Over an approximately 2-month period, participants in the prospective study had the option of providing additional blood draws and questionnaires. Before DNA extraction, blood samples from the prospective study were shipped at room temperature or frozen.

The sample was PBMCs or T cells enriched from blood (not recorded which). The chain is made from TRBV5-1 and TRBJ1-1, with TRBD1 tentatively as D gene (6 bases match). The receptor's source is a man aged 18-30 years who had recovered from COVID-19. The encoded CDR3 is CASTDIFMGAGTEAFF. The nucleotide sequence reads as follows: TGCGCCAGCACAGATATATTTATGGGGGCTGGGACTGAAGCTTTCTTT.